This TCR beta chain was obtained from a study of OX40 agonist ivuxolimab in advanced cancers. At the level of the study: Ivuxolimab is a fully human IgG2 antibody that activates OX40 (CD134). Every 2 weeks, patients received ivuxolimab intravenously, dosed at 0.01 to 10 mg/kg.

For this clone: Its antigen is currently unknown.

Clones were read by immunoSEQ multiplex PCR, and TCRdb kept only the in-frame ones, dropping some. There are 55,000 to 85,000 clones in the sample; roughly 85% occur only once, and about 1.3% lies in the top ten. General observations from the study: With doses of 0.1 to 3.0 mg/kg, CD4+ and CD8+ blood T cells had undergone clonal expansion by week 6. Expanded peripheral T cell antigen specificity was not determined.

The trim removed 2 bases at V and 8 bases at J, leaving 7 bases unmatched. The V gene's germline CDR1 is MNHEY and CDR2 SVGAGI. This CDR3 region has 16 residues. The chain has TRBV6-5 and TRBJ2-1; TRBD2 agrees at 12 bases. The source is an adult with an advanced solid tumor such as melanoma, head and neck, liver or kidney cancer. Sample: CD4+ or CD8+ T cells sorted from blood, taken in a trial of the OX40 agonist ivuxolimab. The CDR3 here is CASSYAPSGRVDEQFF. The CDR3 nucleotides read TGTGCCAGCAGTTACGCCCCTAGCGGGAGGGTCGATGAGCAGTTCTTC.